A single sample is the source of the 28 T cell receptor beta chains below, sequenced in a study of T cell repertoires in cytomegalovirus infection. TCRdb analysed the reads with MiXCR anew, one entry per CDR3 protein. The sample contains some 310,000 distinct CDR3 sequences, 20% to 30% of which appear only once. These receptors' targets are unknown. The material sequenced was cultured PBMCs, taken from culture after CMV antigen stimulation. Receptors were obtained from a human donor in good health (CMV status not recorded). Some clones in this sample may be carry-over from other donors' samples.

The chain couples TRBV3-1 to TRBJ2-1, with D possibly being TRBD1 (6 bases). Germline-derived CDR1 and CDR2 are LGHDT and YNNKEL (reference sequence). The CDR3 is 14 residues long. Trimming shortened V by 4 bases and J by 10 bases, and 17 bases separated the two germline ends. CDR3 sequence reads: CASSPRDKFAEQFF. The CDR3 DNA sequence: TGTGCCAGCAGCCCTCGGGACAAGTTCGCCGAGCAGTTCTTC.

The chain recombines TRBV12-3 or TRBV12-4 with TRBJ2-2, with TRBD2 matching over 14 bases. The J segment lost 4 bases and the V segment lost 6 bases, leaving 16 bases of the junction unmatched. CDR3 length: 20 residues. The CDR3 DNA sequence: TGTGCCAGCAGCGAAATTGTCTCGACTAGCGGGAGGGCCTTCACCGGGGAGCTGTTTTTT. The encoded protein is CASSEIVSTSGRAFTGELFF.

The V call is TRBV29-1, the J call TRBJ2-6; D possibly uses TRBD1 or TRBD2 (6 bases each). With 4 bases removed from V and 0 bases from J, the gap between germline ends came to 16 bases. Germline loops: CDR1 SQVTM, CDR2 ANQGSEA. The CDR3 extends over 17 amino acids. The CDR3: CSVAGDITDSGANVLTF. For the CDR3, the DNA is TGCAGCGTTGCGGGGGACATCACAGACTCTGGGGCCAACGTCCTGACTTTC.

This clonotype came up a few times. This chain joins TRBV28 and TRBJ1-2; 8 nucleotides line up with TRBD1. CDR1 is MDHEN, CDR2 SYDVKM, per germline. Trimming removed 10 bases from V and 7 bases from J; junction bases left unmatched: 11. The CDR3 runs 13 residues. The CDR3 DNA reads as TGTGCCACATCTTCAGGGGGCTGGAGTGGCTACACCTTC. Its protein is CATSSGGWSGYTF.

This clonotype was detected many times. The genes are TRBV7-6 and TRBJ2-6; D is undetermined. The CDR3 length is 14 residues. Between the trimmed V and J ends, which lost 0 bases and 4 bases, there was a span of 4 bases. Germline V gene data show CDR1 as SGHVS and CDR2 as FNYEAQ. This chain's CDR3 is CASSLAAGANVLTF. DNA of the CDR3: TGTGCCAGCAGCTTAGCAGCCGGGGCCAACGTCCTGACTTTC. The full variable domain, its missing parts supplied by reference TRBV7-6 and TRBJ2-6, is GAGVSQSPRYKVTKRGQDVALRCDPISGHVSLYWYRQALGQGPEFLTYFNYEAQQDKSGLPNDRFSAERPEGSISTLTIQRTEQRDSAMYRCASSLAAGANVLTFGAGSRLTVL.

The chain is built from TRBV7-9 and TRBJ2-2, with unresolved D. This CDR3 region has 12 residues. Germline CDR1 reads SEHNR; CDR2 reads FQNEAQ (reference sequence). The ends were cut back, 5 bases at V and 4 bases at J, with 5 bases in the middle. The CDR3, as DNA: TGTGCCAGCAGCAAAATCACCGGGGAGCTGTTTTTT. It is translated as CASSKITGELFF.

V is TRBV12-3 or TRBV12-4 and J is TRBJ2-1; 7 nucleotides agree with TRBD2. The CDR3 runs 15 residues. The J segment lost 9 bases and the V segment lost 3 bases, leaving 11 bases of the junction unmatched. The CDR3 here is CASSFLAGEVREQFF. DNA for the CDR3: TGTGCCAGCAGTTTTCTCGCGGGAGAGGTCCGTGAGCAGTTCTTC.

The DNA for the CDR3 is TGTGCCAGCACCACCGCCGGGACAGGGGCTCCCGTTTGGCAGTATTTT. It codes for CASTTAGTGAPVWQYF. The chain uses TRBV11-2 and TRBJ2-3; 10 nucleotides align to TRBD1. Germline CDR1 is SGHAT and CDR2 is FQNNGV. V lost 7 bases, J lost 11 bases, and 18 bases stayed unmatched. This CDR3 is 16 amino acids long.

The rearrangement uses TRBV7-2 and TRBJ2-7; D remains unclear. CDR3 length: 15 residues. The V end lost 1 base, the J end lost 3 bases, and 13 bases lay between the germline ends. The germline CDR1 and CDR2 sequences are SGHTA and FQGNSA. CDR3 amino acids: CASSLGLNLGYEQYF. CDR3 nucleotides: TGTGCCAGCAGCTTAGGACTCAACTTAGGCTACGAGCAGTACTTC.

In this sample, this clonotype turned up a few times. The chain joins TRBV6-8 to TRBJ1-1; perhaps TRBD1 as D (6 bases). V was trimmed by 5 bases and J by 1 base, leaving 14 bases between them. Germline V gene lookup returns CDR1 MNHGY and CDR2 SAAAGT. The CDR3 loop spans 15 amino acids. CDR3 sequence (DNA): TGTGCCAGCAGTCCCAATAGGGGGACGAACACTGAAGCTTTCTTT. Translated: CASSPNRGTNTEAFF.

This sequence joins TRBV7-9 and TRBJ1-2, with 7 bases identical to TRBD1. V lost 8 bases to trimming and J lost 3 bases; unmatched junction nucleotides: 6. The germline CDR1 and CDR2 sequences are SEHNR and FQNEAQ (reference sequence). The CDR3 contains 13 residues. CDR3 residues: CASAQGVYYGYTF. Written as DNA, the CDR3 is TGTGCCAGCGCCCAGGGGGTATACTATGGCTACACCTTC.

This chain joins TRBV19 and TRBJ1-5; D gene ambiguous. Between the trimmed V and J ends, which lost 3 bases and 0 bases, there was a span of 6 bases. This CDR3 comprises 14 residues. Germline-derived CDR1 and CDR2 are LNHDA and SQIVND (reference sequence). The CDR3 loop is CASSIGNSNQPQHF. The CDR3 DNA reads TGTGCCAGTAGTATCGGGAATAGCAATCAGCCCCAGCATTTT.

In this sample, this clonotype turned up a few times. V and J are TRBV6-6 and TRBJ2-7, with D maybe TRBD2 (5 bases). This CDR3 region has 12 residues. Germline loops: CDR1 MNHNY, CDR2 SVGAGI (reference sequence). V lost 5 bases to trimming and J lost 3 bases, with 8 bases between them. DNA of the CDR3: TGTGCCAGCAGTACCGGGGTCTACGAGCAGTACGTC. Translating gives CASSTGVYEQYV.

The rearrangement uses TRBV6-1 and TRBJ2-7; no definite D call. The CDR3 runs to 15 residues. Trimming removed 7 bases at V and 5 bases at J, with 21 bases between. Germline V CDR1 and CDR2: MNHNS, SASEGT. The CDR3 DNA follows: TGTGCCAGCACCGCGACGGACCGTTTTTACCACGAGCAGTACGTC. Protein: CASTATDRFYHEQYV.

The rearrangement uses TRBV28 and TRBJ2-1, with TRBD1 identical over 9 bases. CDR1 MDHEN and CDR2 SYDVKM come from the germline V gene. V shed 11 bases, J shed 1 base, and the junction held 12 bases outside the gene matches. The CDR3 consists of 16 residues. The CDR3 DNA sequence: TGTGCCTCCCAGACAGGGGGTCAGTCTTCCTACAATGAGCAGTTCTTC. It translates to CASQTGGQSSYNEQFF.

This clonotype was recorded many times. J is TRBJ1-2 and V is TRBV7-2; D uncertain. CDR3 length: 13 amino acids. Looked up from germline, CDR1 is SGHTA and CDR2 is FQGNSA. Trimming left V 5 bases short and J 4 bases short, with 11 bases between. Written as DNA, the CDR3 is TGTGCCAGCAGCCGAACAGAAACCTATGGCTACACCTTC. It codes for CASSRTETYGYTF.

The V and J genes are TRBV12-3 or TRBV12-4 and TRBJ1-3; D is undetermined. V was clipped by 6 bases and J by 2 bases, with 14 bases between them. CDR3 length: 15 residues. The CDR3 sequence: CASSVRSRAGNTIYF. The CDR3 DNA sequence: TGTGCCAGCAGCGTCAGAAGTCGGGCTGGAAACACCATATATTTT.

A note on this clonotype: A much more abundant neighbour one base away suggests this may be a read error. The V gene is TRBV24-1, the J gene TRBJ2-5, with 12 bases fitting TRBD2. Germline V lookup: CDR1 KGHDR, CDR2 SFDVKD. The CDR3 length is 17 residues. The CDR3 here is CATSDSRLAGDRGTRYF. The CDR3, as DNA: TGTGCCACCAGTGACTCGCGACTAGCGGGAGATCGAGGGACCCGGTACTTC.

This clonotype turned up a few times. The V call is TRBV12-5, the J call TRBJ2-7; perhaps TRBD1 as D (6 bases). CDR3 length equals 13 residues. The V end lost 7 bases, the J end lost 3 bases, and 13 bases lay between the germline ends. Germline CDR1 LGHNT, CDR2 FRNRAP. DNA for the CDR3: TGTGCTAGTGACCGCAGGGGAAGCTACGAGCAGTACGTC. Translating gives CASDRRGSYEQYV.

V usage is TRBV7-2 and J usage is TRBJ2-3; D is ambiguous. Germline V gene lookup returns CDR1 SGHTA and CDR2 FQGNSA. The CDR3 length is 14 residues. Trimming took off 4 bases at V and 1 base at J, with 9 bases between the two ends. The CDR3 DNA follows: TGTGCCAGCAGCTCCATAATTCGCACAGATACGCAGTATTTT. Its translation is CASSSIIRTDTQYF.

This chain links TRBV7-2 with TRBJ1-4, with D hard to call. Trimming took 5 bases from V and 8 from J, leaving 18 bases between them. CDR3 length: 15 residues. Germline V gene data show CDR1 as SGHTA and CDR2 as FQGNSA. CDR3 DNA: TGTGCCAGCAGCCCCCAAGGCGGTGTTATAGAAAAACTGTTTTTT. This encodes CASSPQGGVIEKLFF.

The chain recombines TRBV6-5 with TRBJ1-2; D is uncertain. Trimming removed 8 bases at V and 1 base at J, with 8 bases between. This CDR3 is built from 12 residues. Germline CDR1 reads MNHEY; CDR2 reads SVGAGI. The CDR3 here is CASGFDNYGYTF. The CDR3 bases are TGTGCCAGCGGGTTCGATAACTATGGCTACACCTTC.

The chain combines TRBV5-4 with TRBJ2-1; 9 bases match TRBD1. Trimming cost V 6 bases and J 9 bases; bases outside gene matches: 16. CDR1 and CDR2 (germline): SGHNT, YYREEE (reference sequence). The CDR3 is 16 residues long. The CDR3 DNA sequence: TGTGCCAGCACCACAGGGGGCTCCTGGGGCGGAAGTGAGCAGTTCTTC. Translation gives CASTTGGSWGGSEQFF.

The rearrangement uses TRBV12-3 or TRBV12-4 and TRBJ2-5; 8 bases match TRBD2. There are 14 residues in the CDR3. Trimming cost V 5 bases and J 5 bases; bases outside gene matches: 7. CDR3 DNA: TGTGCCAGCAGTCCAGCGGGAGTAACGGAGACCCAGTACTTC. This sequence encodes CASSPAGVTETQYF.

This clonotype was found a few times. This sequence joins TRBV29-1 and TRBJ1-1; D is possibly TRBD1 (5 bases). The CDR3 has 11 residues. Germline values: CDR1 SQVTM, CDR2 ANQGSEA. V was cut by 6 bases and J by 6 bases, with 11 bases left in between. CDR3: CSVAGRAEAFF. CDR3 DNA: TGCAGCGTGGCAGGGAGGGCTGAAGCTTTCTTT.

The CDR3 protein is CATSDPWTDNEQFF. For the CDR3, the DNA is TGTGCCACCAGTGATCCCTGGACGGATAATGAGCAGTTCTTC. The chain recombines TRBV24-1 with TRBJ2-1; D gene uncertain. V was trimmed by 3 bases and J by 7 bases, leaving 12 bases between them. Germline CDR1 reads KGHDR; CDR2 reads SFDVKD. The CDR3 has 14 amino acids.

The sample holds many counts of this clonotype. The V call is TRBV4-3, the J call TRBJ2-1, with 15 positions matching TRBD2. V lost 1 base and J lost 8; bases outside the gene matches: 3. CDR3 length: 16 amino acids. Germline V gene sequence: CDR1 LGHNA, CDR2 YSLEER. The CDR3 coding sequence is TGCGCCAGCAGCCAAGGGACTAGCGGGAGGGCAGATGAGCAGTTCTTC. It codes for CASSQGTSGRADEQFF.

Ten or more counts support this clonotype. The rearrangement uses TRBV5-6 and TRBJ2-1; D perhaps matches TRBD2 (6 bases). Germline values: CDR1 SGHDT, CDR2 YYEEEE. The CDR3 has 13 amino acids. Between the trimmed V and J ends, which lost 3 bases and 6 bases, there was a span of 10 bases. The CDR3 region has the DNA TGTGCCAGCAGCTGGGGACTCGTCAATGAGCAGTTCTTC. Amino acid sequence: CASSWGLVNEQFF.